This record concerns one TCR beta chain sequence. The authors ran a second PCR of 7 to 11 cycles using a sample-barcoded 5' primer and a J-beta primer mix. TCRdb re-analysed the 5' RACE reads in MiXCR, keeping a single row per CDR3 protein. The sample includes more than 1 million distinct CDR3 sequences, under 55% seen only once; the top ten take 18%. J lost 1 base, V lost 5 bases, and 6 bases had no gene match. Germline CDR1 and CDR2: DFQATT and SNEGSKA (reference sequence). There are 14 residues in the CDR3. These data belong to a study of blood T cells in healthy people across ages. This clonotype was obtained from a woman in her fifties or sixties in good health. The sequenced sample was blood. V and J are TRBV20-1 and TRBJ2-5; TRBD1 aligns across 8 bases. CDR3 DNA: TGCAGTGCTCCCCCGACAGGGGCCCAAGAGACCCAGTACTTC. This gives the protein CSAPPTGAQETQYF.